This T cell receptor (beta chain) was sequenced for a study of blood T cell repertoires in COVID-19. The wider study: COVID-19 samples from acute and convalescent phases originated in the United States, Italy and Spain. Sources were T cells, B-cell-depleted T cells, or PBMCs; the material itself was cDNA or gDNA.

Study processing details: How many nucleated cells were present was estimated from reference gene primer amplification. Sequenced by immunoSEQ multiplex PCR; TCRdb stores in-frame clones only, minus some. The D gene and trimming were derived from the DNA, and the V and J assignments and clone size from that table. The sample lists roughly 40,000 clones; 70% to 80% were seen once. From germline, CDR1 is SEHNR and CDR2 FQNEAQ (reference sequence). Trimming took off 11 bases at V and 6 bases at J, with 7 bases between the two ends. The CDR3 consists of 9 residues. The chain links TRBV7-9 to TRBJ1-1; a weak D match, TRBD1 (5 bases). Sequencing used peripheral blood. This clonotype was sampled from a man between 65 and 85 years old with acute or convalescent COVID-19. CDR3 sequence reads: CAPRAEAFF. The CDR3 region has the DNA TGTGCCCCCAGGGCTGAAGCTTTCTTT. The whole variable domain, filled in from reference TRBV7-9 and TRBJ1-1, reads DTGVSQNPRHKITKRGQNVTFRCDPISEHNRLYWYRQTLGQGPEFLTYFQNEAQLEKSRLLSDRFSAERPKGSFSTLEIQRTEQGDSAMYLCAPRAEAFFGQGTRLTVV.